This entry concerns a single T cell receptor beta chain. Its target is not known. This record belongs to a study of cytomegalovirus exposure and HLA in healthy donors. The study, taken as a whole, reports: One cluster of highly shared sequence variants probably arose as a sequencing artifact. Cytomegalovirus status was reportedly diagnosed by the classifier with high specificity and sensitivity. Further analysis, carried out later, found HLA-associated TCR beta chains more clonally expanded than equally common other chains.

With 60 Vbeta and 13 Jbeta primers, the PCR was carried out. Produced via immunoSEQ multiplex PCR; TCRdb's table is partial and in-frame only. The repertoire holds over 130,000 clones, 75% to 85% seen once, with 5.5% to 7% in the top ten. The germline V gene has CDR1 MNHEY and CDR2 SVGAGI. The CDR3 length is 14 residues. Trimming left V 0 bases short and J 6 bases short, with 8 bases between. The TCR comes from a woman aged 40 to 55 in good health and CMV-seropositive. The sample consisted of PBMCs. This chain links TRBV6-5 with TRBJ2-2; D is perhaps TRBD2 (5 bases). CDR3 residues: CASSYSWGAGELFF. The CDR3 nucleotides are TGTGCCAGCAGTTACTCTTGGGGAGCCGGGGAGCTGTTTTTT.